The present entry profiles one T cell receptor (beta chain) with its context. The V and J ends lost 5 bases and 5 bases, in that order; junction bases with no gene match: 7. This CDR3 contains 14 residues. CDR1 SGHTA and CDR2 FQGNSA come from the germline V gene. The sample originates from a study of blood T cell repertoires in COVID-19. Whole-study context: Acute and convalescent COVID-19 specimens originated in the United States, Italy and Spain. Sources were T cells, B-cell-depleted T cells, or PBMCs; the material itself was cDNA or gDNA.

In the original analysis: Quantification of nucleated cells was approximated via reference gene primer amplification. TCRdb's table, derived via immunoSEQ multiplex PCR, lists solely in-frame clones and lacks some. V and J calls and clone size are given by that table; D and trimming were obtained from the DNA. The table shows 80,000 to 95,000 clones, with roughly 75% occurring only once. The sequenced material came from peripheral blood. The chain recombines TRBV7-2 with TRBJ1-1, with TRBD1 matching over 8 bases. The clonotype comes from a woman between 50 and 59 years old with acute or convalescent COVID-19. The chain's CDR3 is CASSLYRGETEAFF. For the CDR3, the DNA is TGTGCCAGCAGCCTTTACAGGGGGGAGACTGAAGCTTTCTTT.